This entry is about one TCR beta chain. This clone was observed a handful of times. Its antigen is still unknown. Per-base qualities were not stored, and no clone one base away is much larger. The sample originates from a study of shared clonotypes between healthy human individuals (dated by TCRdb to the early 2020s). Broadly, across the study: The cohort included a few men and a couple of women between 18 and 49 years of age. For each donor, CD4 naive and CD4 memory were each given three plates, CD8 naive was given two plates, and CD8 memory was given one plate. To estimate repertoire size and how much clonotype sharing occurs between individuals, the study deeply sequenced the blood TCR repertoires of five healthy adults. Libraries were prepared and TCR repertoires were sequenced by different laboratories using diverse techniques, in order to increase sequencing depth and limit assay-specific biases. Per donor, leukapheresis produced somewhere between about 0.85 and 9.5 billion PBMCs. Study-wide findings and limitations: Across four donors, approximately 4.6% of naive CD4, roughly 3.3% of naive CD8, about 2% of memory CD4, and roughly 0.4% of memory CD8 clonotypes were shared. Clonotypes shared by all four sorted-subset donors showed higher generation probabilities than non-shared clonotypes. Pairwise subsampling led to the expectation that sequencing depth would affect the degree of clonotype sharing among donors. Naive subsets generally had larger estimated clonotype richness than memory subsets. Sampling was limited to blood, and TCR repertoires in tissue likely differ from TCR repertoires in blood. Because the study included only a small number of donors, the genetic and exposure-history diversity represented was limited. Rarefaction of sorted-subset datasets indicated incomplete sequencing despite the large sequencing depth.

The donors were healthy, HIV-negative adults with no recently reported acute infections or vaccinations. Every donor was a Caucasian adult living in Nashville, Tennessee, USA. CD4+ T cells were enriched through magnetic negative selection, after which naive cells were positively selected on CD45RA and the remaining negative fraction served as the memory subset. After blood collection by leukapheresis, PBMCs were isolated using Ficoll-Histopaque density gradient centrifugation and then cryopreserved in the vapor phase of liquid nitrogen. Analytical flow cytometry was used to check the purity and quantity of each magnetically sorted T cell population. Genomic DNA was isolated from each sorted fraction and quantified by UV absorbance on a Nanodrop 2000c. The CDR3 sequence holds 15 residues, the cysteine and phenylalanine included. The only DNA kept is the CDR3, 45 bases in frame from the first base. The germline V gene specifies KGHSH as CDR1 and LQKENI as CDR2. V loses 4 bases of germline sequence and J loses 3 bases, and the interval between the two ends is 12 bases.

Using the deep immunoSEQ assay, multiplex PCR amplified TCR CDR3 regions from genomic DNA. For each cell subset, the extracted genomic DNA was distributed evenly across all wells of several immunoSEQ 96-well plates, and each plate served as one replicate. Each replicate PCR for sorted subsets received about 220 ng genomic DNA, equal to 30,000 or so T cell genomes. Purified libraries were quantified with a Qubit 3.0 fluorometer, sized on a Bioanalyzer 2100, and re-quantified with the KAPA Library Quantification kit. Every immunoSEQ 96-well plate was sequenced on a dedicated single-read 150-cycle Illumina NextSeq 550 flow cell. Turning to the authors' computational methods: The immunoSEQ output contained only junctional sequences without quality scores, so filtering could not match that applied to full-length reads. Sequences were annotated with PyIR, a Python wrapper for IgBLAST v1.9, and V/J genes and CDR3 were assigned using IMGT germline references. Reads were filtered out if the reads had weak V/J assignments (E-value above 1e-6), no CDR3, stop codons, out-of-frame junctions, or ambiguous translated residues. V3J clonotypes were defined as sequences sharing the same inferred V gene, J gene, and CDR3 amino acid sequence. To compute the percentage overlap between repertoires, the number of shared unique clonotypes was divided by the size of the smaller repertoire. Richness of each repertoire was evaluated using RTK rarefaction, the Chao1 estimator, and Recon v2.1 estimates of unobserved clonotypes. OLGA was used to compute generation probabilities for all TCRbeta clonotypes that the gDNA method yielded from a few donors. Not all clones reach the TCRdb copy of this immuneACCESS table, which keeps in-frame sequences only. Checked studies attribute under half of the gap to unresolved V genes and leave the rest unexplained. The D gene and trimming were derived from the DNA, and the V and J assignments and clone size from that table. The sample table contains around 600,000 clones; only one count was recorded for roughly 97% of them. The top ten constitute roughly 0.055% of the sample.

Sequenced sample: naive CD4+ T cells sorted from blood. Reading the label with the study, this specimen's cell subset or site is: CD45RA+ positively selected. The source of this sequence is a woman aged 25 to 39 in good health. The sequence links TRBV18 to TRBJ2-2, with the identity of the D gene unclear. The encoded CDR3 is CASSRVYVDTGELFF. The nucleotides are TGTGCCAGCTCACGGGTCTATGTGGACACCGGGGAGCTGTTTTTT.